Listed here are 14 T cell receptor beta chains from one sample, sequenced in a study of PD-1 blockade in classical Hodgkin lymphoma. The repertoire was sequenced with immunoSEQ multiplex PCR; TCRdb's copy has only in-frame clones and lacks some. The table lists more than 15,000 clones, 60% to 85% of them singletons. Time point given: cycle 4 day 1 (C4D1), after 6 weeks of nivolumab. Every patient was affected by relapse after autologous stem cell transplantation, while exposure to brentuximab vedotin was not uniform. Investigators isolated CD4+ T cells from thawed PBMCs through magnetic negative selection. The material sequenced was CD4+ T cells from blood, taken before the fourth cycle of nivolumab. These receptors were collected from a human donor with classical Hodgkin lymphoma.

The chain employs TRBV5-1 and TRBJ2-7, with 7 positions matching TRBD2. After removal of 0 bases from V and 5 bases from J, the junction contained 8 bases not matched to a gene. CDR3 length equals 15 residues. Germline CDR1 reads SGHRS; CDR2 reads YFSETQ. The DNA of the CDR3 is TGCGCCAGCAGCTTGGTGCGGGGGTCCCTGAACGAGCAGTACTTC. It yields the protein CASSLVRGSLNEQYF. Drawing the rest from reference TRBV5-1 and TRBJ2-7, the complete variable domain is KAGVTQTPRYLIKTRGQQVTLSCSPISGHRSVSWYQQTPGQGLQFLFEYFSETQRNKGNFPGRFSGRQFSNSRSEMNVSTLELGDSALYLCASSLVRGSLNEQYFGPGTRLTVT.

V gene TRBV25-1 combines with J gene TRBJ2-1; D call uncertain. From germline, CDR1 is MGHDK and CDR2 SYGVNS. Trimming stripped 5 bases from V and 0 bases from J, with 14 bases between. The CDR3 sequence is 16 residues long. The CDR3 DNA sequence: TGTGCCAGCAGTAGCAGACTCGAAAGCTCCTACAATGAGCAGTTCTTC. This gives the protein CASSSRLESSYNEQFF.

The chain links TRBV6-1 to TRBJ2-1; possible D gene TRBD2, 6 bases. The ends were cut back, 8 bases at V and 4 bases at J, with 12 bases in the middle. Germline V gives CDR1 MNHNS, CDR2 SASEGT. This CDR3 is 13 amino acids long. The CDR3 reads CASRELAYNEQFF. For the CDR3, the DNA is TGTGCCAGCCGGGAGTTGGCTTACAATGAGCAGTTCTTC.

V is TRBV19 and J is TRBJ2-1; D remains ambiguous. The germline CDR1 and CDR2 sequences are LNHDA and SQIVND (reference sequence). This CDR3 is 15 amino acids long. V lost 0 bases to trimming and J lost 2 bases, with 8 bases between them. CDR3 bases: TGTGCCAGTAGTATAGATCACCGTACCTACAATGAGCAGTTCTTC. Its translation is CASSIDHRTYNEQFF.

The rearrangement uses TRBV11-2 and TRBJ2-1, with TRBD1 matching over 9 bases. Germline V gives CDR1 SGHAT, CDR2 FQNNGV. The V gene end was trimmed by 5 bases and the J gene end by 12 bases; junction bases not matched to a gene: 8. The CDR3 sequence is 13 residues long. The CDR3 reads CASSAGTGFGQFF. CDR3 nucleotide sequence: TGTGCCAGCAGCGCCGGGACAGGGTTTGGGCAGTTCTTC.

The CDR3, as DNA: TGTGCCAGCTCACCATTTTACCCCGGGACAGGGGGCACCAATGAGCAGTTCTTC. Encoded protein: CASSPFYPGTGGTNEQFF. The V and J genes are TRBV18 and TRBJ2-1; 12 bases match TRBD1. The trim removed 2 bases at V and 6 bases at J, leaving 11 bases unmatched. Germline CDR1 is KGHSH and CDR2 is LQKENI. The length of the CDR3 is 18 residues.

The rearrangement joins TRBV15 to TRBJ2-3, with TRBD2 matching 7 bases. Germline V gene lookup returns CDR1 LNHNV and CDR2 YYDKDF (reference sequence). Losses at the gene ends were 5 bases for V and 2 bases for J; bases not matched to a gene: 10. This CDR3 region has 16 residues. The chain's CDR3 is CATSSSSSGYTDTQYF. The CDR3 bases are TGTGCCACCAGCTCCTCGTCTAGCGGCTACACAGATACGCAGTATTTT.

The genes are TRBV30 and TRBJ2-7, with D hard to call. The CDR3 sequence is 13 residues long. V was clipped by 2 bases and J by 2 bases, with 10 bases between them. Germline loops: CDR1 GTSNPN, CDR2 SVGIG (reference sequence). The CDR3 loop is CAWSPSRTYEQYF. The CDR3 nucleotides read TGTGCCTGGAGTCCCTCCCGAACCTACGAGCAGTACTTC.

The chain employs TRBV6-5 and TRBJ1-5, with D unclear. CDR1 MNHEY and CDR2 SVGAGI come from the germline V gene. V was shortened by 0 bases and J by 6 bases, with 6 bases between the two germline ends. CDR3 length: 13 amino acids. The CDR3 DNA follows: TGTGCCAGCAGTTACTCTCGGGGTCAGCCCCAGCATTTT. Protein sequence: CASSYSRGQPQHF.

This chain uses TRBV27 with TRBJ2-7; no reliable D call. CDR1 and CDR2 from the germline V gene are MNHEY and SMNVEV (reference sequence). Trimming shortened V by 5 bases and J by 4 bases, and 15 bases separated the two germline ends. The CDR3 contains 14 residues. Here the CDR3 DNA reads TGTGCCAGCAGTACCATTCCCCCAACTTACGAGCAGTACTTC. It codes for CASSTIPPTYEQYF.

The gene calls are TRBV19 and TRBJ2-7; a possible D gene is TRBD2 (5 bases). The CDR3 is 15 amino acids. In germline, CDR1 is LNHDA, CDR2 SQIVND (reference sequence). Deletions cut 4 bases from V and 6 bases from J, with 19 bases between. The CDR3 sequence is CASSRILASVGEQYF. CDR3 nucleotide sequence: TGTGCCAGTAGTAGAATTTTAGCGAGTGTCGGCGAGCAGTACTTC.

The chain couples TRBV6-5 to TRBJ2-7, with D possibly TRBD2 on 5 matching bases. Germline CDR1 is MNHEY and CDR2 is SVGAGI. The CDR3 is made up of 15 amino acids. V lost 6 bases and J lost 4, with 19 bases in between. In DNA, the CDR3 is TGTGCCAGCAGACATAACCGGGATCAGGATTACGAGCAGTACTTC. It yields the protein CASRHNRDQDYEQYF.

The chain has TRBV5-4 and TRBJ1-2; D is undetermined. The CDR3 totals 15 residues. V gave up 3 bases and J gave up 7 bases, with 19 bases separating them. Germline CDR1 is SGHNT and CDR2 is YYREEE (reference sequence). The CDR3 DNA reads as TGTGCCAGCAGCTCACCCGGGATTTTGAGCTCTGGCTACACCTTC. The encoded protein is CASSSPGILSSGYTF.

This clone showed up just a few times. This chain connects TRBV27 to TRBJ2-7; either TRBD1 or TRBD2 may supply D (6 bases each). CDR3 size: 13 residues. In germline, CDR1 is MNHEY, CDR2 SMNVEV (reference sequence). V was trimmed by 5 bases and J by 7 bases, leaving 15 bases between them. The CDR3 loop reads CASSEGGRREQYF. Written as DNA, the CDR3 is TGTGCCAGCAGTGAAGGGGGGAGAAGGGAGCAGTACTTC.